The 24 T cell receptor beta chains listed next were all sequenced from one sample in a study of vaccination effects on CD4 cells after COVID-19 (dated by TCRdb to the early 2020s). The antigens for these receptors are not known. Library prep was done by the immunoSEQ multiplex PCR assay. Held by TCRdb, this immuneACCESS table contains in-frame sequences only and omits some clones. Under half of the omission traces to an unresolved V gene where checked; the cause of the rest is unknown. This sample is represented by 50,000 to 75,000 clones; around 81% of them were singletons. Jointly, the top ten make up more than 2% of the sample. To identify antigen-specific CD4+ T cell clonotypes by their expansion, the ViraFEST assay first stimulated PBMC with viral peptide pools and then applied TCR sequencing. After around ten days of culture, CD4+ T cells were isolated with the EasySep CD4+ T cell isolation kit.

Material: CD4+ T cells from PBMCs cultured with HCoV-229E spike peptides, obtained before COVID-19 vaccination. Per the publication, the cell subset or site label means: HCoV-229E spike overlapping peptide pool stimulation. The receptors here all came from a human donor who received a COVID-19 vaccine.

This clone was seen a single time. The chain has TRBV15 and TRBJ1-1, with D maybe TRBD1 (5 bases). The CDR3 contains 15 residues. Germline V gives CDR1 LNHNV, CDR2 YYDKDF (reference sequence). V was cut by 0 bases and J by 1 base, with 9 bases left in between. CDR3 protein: CATSRDGAGNTEAFF. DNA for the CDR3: TGTGCCACCAGCAGAGATGGGGCCGGGAACACTGAAGCTTTCTTT.

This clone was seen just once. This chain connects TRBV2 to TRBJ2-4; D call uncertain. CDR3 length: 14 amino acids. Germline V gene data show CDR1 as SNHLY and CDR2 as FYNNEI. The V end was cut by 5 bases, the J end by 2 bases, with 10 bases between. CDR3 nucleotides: TGTGCCAGCAGTTCCTCCAGGTCCAAAAACATTCAGTACTTC. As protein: CASSSSRSKNIQYF.

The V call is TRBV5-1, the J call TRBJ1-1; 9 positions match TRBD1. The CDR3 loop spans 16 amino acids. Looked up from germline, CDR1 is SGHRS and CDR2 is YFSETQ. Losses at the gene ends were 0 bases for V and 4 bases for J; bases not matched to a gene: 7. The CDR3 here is CASSLDRGLFGTEAFF. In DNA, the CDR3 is TGCGCCAGCAGCTTGGACAGGGGGCTATTTGGCACTGAAGCTTTCTTT.

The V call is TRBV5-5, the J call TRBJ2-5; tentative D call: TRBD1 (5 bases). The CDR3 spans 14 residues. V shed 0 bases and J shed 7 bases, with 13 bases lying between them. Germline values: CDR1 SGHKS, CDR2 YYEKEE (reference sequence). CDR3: CASSLAGNEVTQYF. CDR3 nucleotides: TGTGCCAGCAGCTTGGCAGGGAACGAGGTGACCCAGTACTTC. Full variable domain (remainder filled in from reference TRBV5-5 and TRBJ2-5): DAGVTQSPTHLIKTRGQQVTLRCSPISGHKSVSWYQQVLGQGPQFIFQYYEKEERGRGNFPDRFSARQFPNYSSELNVNALLLGDSALYLCASSLAGNEVTQYFGPGTRLLVL.

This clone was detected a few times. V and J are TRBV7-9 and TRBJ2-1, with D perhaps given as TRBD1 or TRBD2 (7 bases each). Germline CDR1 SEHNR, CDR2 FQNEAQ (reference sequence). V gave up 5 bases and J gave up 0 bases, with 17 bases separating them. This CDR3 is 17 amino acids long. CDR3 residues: CASSGRGGELSYNEQFF. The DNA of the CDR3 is TGTGCCAGCAGCGGCAGGGGGGGGGAACTCTCCTACAATGAGCAGTTCTTC. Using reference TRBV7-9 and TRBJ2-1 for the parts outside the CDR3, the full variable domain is DTGVSQNPRHKITKRGQNVTFRCDPISEHNRLYWYRQTLGQGPEFLTYFQNEAQLEKSRLLSDRFSAERPKGSFSTLEIQRTEQGDSAMYLCASSGRGGELSYNEQFFGPGTRLTVL.

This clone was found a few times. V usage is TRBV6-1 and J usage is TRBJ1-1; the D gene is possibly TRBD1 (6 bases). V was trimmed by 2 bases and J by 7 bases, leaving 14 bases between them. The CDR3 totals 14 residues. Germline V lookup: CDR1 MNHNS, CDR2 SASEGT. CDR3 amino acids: CASSEYGGAGEAFF. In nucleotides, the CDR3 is TGTGCCAGCAGTGAATATGGGGGCGCGGGTGAAGCTTTCTTT.

CDR3 DNA sequence: TGCGCCAGCAGCTCCAGAGGACTAGCGGGGGACTACGAGCAGTACGTC. It translates to CASSSRGLAGDYEQYV. The chain recombines TRBV5-1 with TRBJ2-7, with TRBD2 matching over 13 bases. The CDR3 extends over 16 amino acids. Germline values: CDR1 SGHRS, CDR2 YFSETQ. V shed 3 bases and J 3 bases; nucleotides not matched to a gene: 6.

The CDR3 nucleotides read TGCGCCAGCAGCCAAGGGGGGTGGCAGAGCTCTGGAAACACCATATATTTT. The encoded protein is CASSQGGWQSSGNTIYF. The chain has TRBV4-1 and TRBJ1-3; D is perhaps TRBD1 (5 bases). Per the germline V gene, CDR1 is MGHRA and CDR2 is YSYEKL. This CDR3 has 17 amino acids. V dropped 1 base and J dropped 0 bases, with 13 bases sitting between them.

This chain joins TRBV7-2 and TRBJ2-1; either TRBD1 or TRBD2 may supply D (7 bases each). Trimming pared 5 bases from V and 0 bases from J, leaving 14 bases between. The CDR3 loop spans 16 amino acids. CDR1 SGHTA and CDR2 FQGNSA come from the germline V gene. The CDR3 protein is CASSAQGGLSYNEQFF. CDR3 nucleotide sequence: TGTGCCAGCAGCGCCCAGGGGGGGCTCTCCTACAATGAGCAGTTCTTC.

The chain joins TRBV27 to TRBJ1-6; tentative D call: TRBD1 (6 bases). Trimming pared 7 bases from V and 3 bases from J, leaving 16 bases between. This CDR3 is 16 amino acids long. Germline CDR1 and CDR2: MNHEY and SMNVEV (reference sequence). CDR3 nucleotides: TGTGCCAGCACATCGGCCGGGGGCGGCTATAATTCACCCCTCCACTTT. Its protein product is CASTSAGGGYNSPLHF.

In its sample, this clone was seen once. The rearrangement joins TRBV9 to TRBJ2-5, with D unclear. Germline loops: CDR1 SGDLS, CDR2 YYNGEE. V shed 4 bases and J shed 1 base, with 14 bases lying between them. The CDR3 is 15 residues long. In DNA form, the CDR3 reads TGTGCCAGCAGCCCCATATCTACTATCCAAGAGACCCAGTACTTC. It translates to CASSPISTIQETQYF.

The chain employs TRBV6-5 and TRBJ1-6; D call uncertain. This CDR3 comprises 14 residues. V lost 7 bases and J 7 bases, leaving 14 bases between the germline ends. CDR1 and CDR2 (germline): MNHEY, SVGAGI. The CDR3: CASNIDGLNSPLHF. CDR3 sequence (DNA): TGTGCCAGCAACATAGATGGGTTGAATTCACCCCTCCACTTT.

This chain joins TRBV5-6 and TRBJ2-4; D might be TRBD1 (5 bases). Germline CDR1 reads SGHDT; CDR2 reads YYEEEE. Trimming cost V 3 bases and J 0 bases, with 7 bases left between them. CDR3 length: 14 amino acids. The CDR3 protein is CASSYDRAKNIQYF. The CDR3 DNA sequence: TGTGCCAGCAGCTACGACAGAGCCAAAAACATTCAGTACTTC.

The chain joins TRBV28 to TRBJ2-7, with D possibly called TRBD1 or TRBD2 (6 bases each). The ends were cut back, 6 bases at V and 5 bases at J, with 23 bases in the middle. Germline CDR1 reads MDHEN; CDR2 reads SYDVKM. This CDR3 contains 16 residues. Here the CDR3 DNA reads TGTGCCAGCAGGCAAGGGGGGACCGGGATCCCCCACGAGCAGTACGTC. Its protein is CASRQGGTGIPHEQYV.

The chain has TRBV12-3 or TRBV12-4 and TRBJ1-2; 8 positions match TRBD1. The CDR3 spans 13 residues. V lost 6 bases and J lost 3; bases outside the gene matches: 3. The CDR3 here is CASSPDRDYGYTF. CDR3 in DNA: TGTGCCAGCAGCCCGGACAGGGACTATGGCTACACCTTC.

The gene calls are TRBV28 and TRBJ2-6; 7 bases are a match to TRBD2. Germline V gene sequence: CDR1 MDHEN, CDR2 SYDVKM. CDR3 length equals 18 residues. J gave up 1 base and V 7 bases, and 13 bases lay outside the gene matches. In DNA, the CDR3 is TGTGCCAGCATCCCCGGGCGGGGGTCCATATCTGGGGCCAACGTCCTGACTTTC. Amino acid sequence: CASIPGRGSISGANVLTF.

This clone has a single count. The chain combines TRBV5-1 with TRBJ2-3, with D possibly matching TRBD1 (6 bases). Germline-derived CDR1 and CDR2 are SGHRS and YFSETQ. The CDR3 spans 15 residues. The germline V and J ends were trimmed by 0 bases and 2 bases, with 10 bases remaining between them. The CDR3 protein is CASSLAGAITDTQYF. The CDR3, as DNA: TGCGCCAGCAGCTTGGCAGGGGCGATCACAGATACGCAGTATTTT.

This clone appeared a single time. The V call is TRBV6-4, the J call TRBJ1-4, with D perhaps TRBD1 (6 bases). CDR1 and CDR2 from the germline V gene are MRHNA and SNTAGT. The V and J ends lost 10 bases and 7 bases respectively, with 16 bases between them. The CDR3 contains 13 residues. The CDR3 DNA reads TGTGCCACATCCAGGGGCTGGGGTGAAAAACTGTTTTTT. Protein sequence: CATSRGWGEKLFF.

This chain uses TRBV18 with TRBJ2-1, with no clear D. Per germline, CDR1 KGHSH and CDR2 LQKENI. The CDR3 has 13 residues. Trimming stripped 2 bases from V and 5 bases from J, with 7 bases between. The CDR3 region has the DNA TGTGCCAGCTCACCAGGGCAGGACAATGAGCAGTTCTTC. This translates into CASSPGQDNEQFF.

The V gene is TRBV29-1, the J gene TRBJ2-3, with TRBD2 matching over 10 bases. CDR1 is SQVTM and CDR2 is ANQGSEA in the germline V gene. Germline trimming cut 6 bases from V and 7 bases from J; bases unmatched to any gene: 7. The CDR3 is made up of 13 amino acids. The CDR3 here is CSVIAGGWHTQYF. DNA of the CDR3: TGCAGCGTAATAGCGGGGGGTTGGCATACGCAGTATTTT.

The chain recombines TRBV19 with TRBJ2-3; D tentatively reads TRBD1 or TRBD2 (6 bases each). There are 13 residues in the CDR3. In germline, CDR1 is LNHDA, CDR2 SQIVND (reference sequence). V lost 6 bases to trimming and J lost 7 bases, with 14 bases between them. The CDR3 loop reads CASSEGGPNTQYF. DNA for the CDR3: TGTGCCAGTAGCGAGGGGGGTCCTAATACGCAGTATTTT.

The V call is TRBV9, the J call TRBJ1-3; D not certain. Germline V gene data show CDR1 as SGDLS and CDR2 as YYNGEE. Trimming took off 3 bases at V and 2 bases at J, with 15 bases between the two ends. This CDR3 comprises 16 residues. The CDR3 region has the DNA TGTGCCAGCAGCGGTTCCCTAAGCATGACTGGAAACACCATATATTTT. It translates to CASSGSLSMTGNTIYF.

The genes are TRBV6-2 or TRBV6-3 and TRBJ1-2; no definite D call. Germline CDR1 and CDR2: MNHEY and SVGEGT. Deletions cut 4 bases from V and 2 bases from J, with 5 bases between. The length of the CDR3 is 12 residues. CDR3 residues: CASSLRNYGYTF. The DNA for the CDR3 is TGTGCCAGCAGTTTGCGGAACTATGGCTACACCTTC.

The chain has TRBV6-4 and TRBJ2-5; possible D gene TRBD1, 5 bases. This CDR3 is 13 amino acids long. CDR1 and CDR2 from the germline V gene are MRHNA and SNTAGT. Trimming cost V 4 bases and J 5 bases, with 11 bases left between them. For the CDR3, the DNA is TGTGCCAGCAGTGTCGGCTGGGGCGAGACCCAGTACTTC. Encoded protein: CASSVGWGETQYF.